The TCR beta chain under discussion was sequenced for a study of CD8+ T cells in alopecia areata. For the study at large: Patients in the treated group were given tofacitinib by mouth, 5 to 10 mg twice a day.

Per germline, CDR1 MNHNS and CDR2 SASEGT. CDR3 size: 14 residues. With 6 bases clipped from V and 4 bases from J, the junction kept 5 bases outside the gene matches. Sequencing templates came from extracted RNA that was reverse transcribed into cDNA. Using immunoSEQ multiplex PCR, the repertoire was profiled, and TCRdb retains in-frame clones only, with some absent. Of roughly 40,000 clones listed, roughly 92% are singletons. The treatment here: oral pan-JAK inhibitor, 5-10 mg twice daily. The chain recombines TRBV6-1 with TRBJ2-3; 9 nucleotides align to TRBD1. This specimen was CD8+ T cells sorted from blood, taken at week 24, from a patient treated with tofacitinib. This receptor was taken from a human donor with alopecia areata. The CDR3 DNA reads TGTGCCAGCAGGCGGACAGGGGAAGCAGATACGCAGTATTTT. Translated, it gives CASRRTGEADTQYF.